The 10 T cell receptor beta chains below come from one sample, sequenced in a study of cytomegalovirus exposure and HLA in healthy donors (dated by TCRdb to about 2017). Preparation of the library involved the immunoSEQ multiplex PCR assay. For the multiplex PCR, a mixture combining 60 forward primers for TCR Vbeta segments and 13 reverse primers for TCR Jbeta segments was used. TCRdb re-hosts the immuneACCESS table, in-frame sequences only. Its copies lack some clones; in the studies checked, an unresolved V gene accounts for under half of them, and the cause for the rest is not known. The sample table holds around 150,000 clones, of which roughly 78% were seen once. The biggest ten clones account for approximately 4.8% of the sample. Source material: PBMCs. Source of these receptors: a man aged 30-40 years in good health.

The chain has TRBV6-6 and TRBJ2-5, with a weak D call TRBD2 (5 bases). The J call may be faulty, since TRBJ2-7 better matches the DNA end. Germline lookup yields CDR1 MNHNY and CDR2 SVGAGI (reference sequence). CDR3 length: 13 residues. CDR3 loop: CASSDREPLEQYF. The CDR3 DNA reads TGTGCCAGCAGTGATCGGGAACCTCTCGAGCAGTACTTC.

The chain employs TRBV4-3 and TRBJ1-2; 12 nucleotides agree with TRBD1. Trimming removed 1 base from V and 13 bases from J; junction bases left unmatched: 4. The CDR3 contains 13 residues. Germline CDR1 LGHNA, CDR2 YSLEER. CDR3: CASSQAGGQGATF. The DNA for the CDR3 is TGCGCCAGCAGCCAAGCCGGGGGACAGGGGGCCACCTTC.

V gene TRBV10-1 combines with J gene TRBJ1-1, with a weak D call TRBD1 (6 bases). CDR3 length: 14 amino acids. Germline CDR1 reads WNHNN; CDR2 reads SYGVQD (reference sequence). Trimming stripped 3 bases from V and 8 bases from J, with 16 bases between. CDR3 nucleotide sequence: TGCGCCAGCAGTGACCCCGGGACCAGGGGAGAAGCTTTCTTT. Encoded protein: CASSDPGTRGEAFF.

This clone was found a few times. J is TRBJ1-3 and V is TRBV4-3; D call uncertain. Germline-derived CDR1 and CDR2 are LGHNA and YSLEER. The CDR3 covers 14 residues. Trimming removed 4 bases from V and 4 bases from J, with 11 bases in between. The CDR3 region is CASSRYNSGNTIYF. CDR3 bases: TGCGCCAGCAGCCGATACAATTCAGGAAACACCATATATTTT.

For the CDR3, the DNA is TGTGCCAGCAGCCCCGAGGACAGTTACGAGCAGTACTTC. Translated, it gives CASSPEDSYEQYF. This chain links TRBV7-8 with TRBJ2-7; D might be TRBD1 (6 bases). This CDR3 spans 13 amino acids. In germline, CDR1 is SGHVS, CDR2 FQNEAQ. Trimming cost V 5 bases and J 4 bases, with 12 bases left between them.

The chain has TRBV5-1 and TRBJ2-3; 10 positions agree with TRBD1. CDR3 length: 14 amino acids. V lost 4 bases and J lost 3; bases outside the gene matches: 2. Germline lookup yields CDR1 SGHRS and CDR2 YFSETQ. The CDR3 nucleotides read TGCGCCAGCAGCCCGGACAGGGGGACAGATACGCAGTATTTT. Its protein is CASSPDRGTDTQYF. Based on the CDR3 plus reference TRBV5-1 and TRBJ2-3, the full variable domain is KAGVTQTPRYLIKTRGQQVTLSCSPISGHRSVSWYQQTPGQGLQFLFEYFSETQRNKGNFPGRFSGRQFSNSRSEMNVSTLELGDSALYLCASSPDRGTDTQYFGPGTRLTVL.

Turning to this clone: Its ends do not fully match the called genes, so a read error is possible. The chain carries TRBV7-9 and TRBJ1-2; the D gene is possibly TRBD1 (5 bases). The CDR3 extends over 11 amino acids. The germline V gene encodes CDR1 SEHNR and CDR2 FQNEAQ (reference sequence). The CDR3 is CSSSPPGLHTF. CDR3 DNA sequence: TGTTCCAGCAGCCCACCGGGACTGCACACCTTC. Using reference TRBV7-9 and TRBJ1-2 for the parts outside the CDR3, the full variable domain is DTGVSQNPRHKITKRGQNVTFRCDPISEHNRLYWYRQTLGQGPEFLTYFQNEAQLEKSRLLSDRFSAERPKGSFSTLEIQRTEQGDSAMYLCSSSPPGLHTFGSGTRLTVV.

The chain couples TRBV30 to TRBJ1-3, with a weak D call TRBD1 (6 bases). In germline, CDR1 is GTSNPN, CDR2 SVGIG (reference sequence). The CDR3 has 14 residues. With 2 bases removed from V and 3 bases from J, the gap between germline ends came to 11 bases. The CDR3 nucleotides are TGTGCCTGGAGTCCTACAGGGTTTGGAAACACCATATATTTT. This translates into CAWSPTGFGNTIYF.

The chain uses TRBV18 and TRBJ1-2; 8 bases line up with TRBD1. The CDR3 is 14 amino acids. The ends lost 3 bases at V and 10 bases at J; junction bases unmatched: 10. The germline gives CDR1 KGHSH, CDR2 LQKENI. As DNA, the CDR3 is TGTGCCAGCTCACCTTCTCCAGGGGGCAGTGACTACACCTTC. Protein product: CASSPSPGGSDYTF.

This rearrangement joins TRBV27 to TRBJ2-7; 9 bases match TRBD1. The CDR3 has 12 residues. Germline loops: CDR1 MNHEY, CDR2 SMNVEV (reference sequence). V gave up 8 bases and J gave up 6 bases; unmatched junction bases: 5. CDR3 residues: CASGTGSSEQYF. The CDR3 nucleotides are TGTGCCAGCGGGACAGGGAGTTCCGAGCAGTACTTC.